A single sample gave rise to the 16 T cell receptor beta chains below, sequenced in a study of blood T cell repertoires in COVID-19. Assay used: immunoSEQ multiplex PCR; TCRdb lists only in-frame clones, some missing. Among 150,000 to 170,000 clones listed, roughly 78% were seen once. The material sequenced was peripheral blood. Receptors were obtained from a man older than 75 with acute or convalescent COVID-19.

This clone was recorded a few times. V gene TRBV24-1 combines with J gene TRBJ1-3, with D maybe TRBD1 (5 bases). The CDR3 totals 17 residues. V was pared by 3 bases and J by 4 bases, with 18 bases between. Germline values: CDR1 KGHDR, CDR2 SFDVKD. CDR3 sequence (DNA): TGTGCCACCAGTGATCTCCCGACTCCAGGGAGGGGAAACACCATATATTTT. It yields the protein CATSDLPTPGRGNTIYF.

This clone was seen more than once but under ten times. This rearrangement joins TRBV28 to TRBJ1-2; no reliable D call. Germline loops: CDR1 MDHEN, CDR2 SYDVKM. The CDR3 runs to 13 residues. V lost 5 bases, J lost 4 bases, and 11 bases lay in between. CDR3 in amino acids: CASSPYSGYGYTF. The CDR3 nucleotides are TGTGCCAGCAGTCCCTATTCGGGCTATGGCTACACCTTC.

The chain recombines TRBV5-8 with TRBJ1-4, with 9 bases that match TRBD1. The CDR3 is 19 amino acids. J was trimmed by 2 bases and V by 0 bases; bases with no gene match: 11. CDR1 is SGHTS and CDR2 is YDEGEE in the germline V gene. CDR3 sequence: CASSLARGQGGRTNEKLFF. CDR3 nucleotides: TGTGCCAGCAGCTTGGCAAGGGGACAGGGCGGGAGGACTAATGAAAAACTGTTTTTT.

As for this clone: At one end, the junction sequence differs from germline, possibly due to a read error. The J gene is TRBJ2-5, the V gene TRBV3-1 (or the pseudogene TRBV3-2); 12 bases map to TRBD2. CDR3 length: 12 amino acids. Germline V lookup: CDR1 LGHDT, CDR2 YNNKEL (reference sequence). This chain's CDR3 is CASSQGLAGVHF. The CDR3 nucleotides are TGTGCCAGCAGCCAAGGACTAGCGGGGGTACACTTC.

The chain joins TRBV5-1 to TRBJ2-3, with 12 bases that match TRBD1. V lost 3 bases to trimming and J lost 2 bases; unmatched junction nucleotides: 4. This CDR3 has 16 residues. The V gene's germline CDR1 is SGHRS and CDR2 YFSETQ. The CDR3 DNA follows: TGCGCCAGCAGCTCAGGGACAGGGGGCTTCACAGATACGCAGTATTTT. It is translated as CASSSGTGGFTDTQYF.

This rearrangement joins TRBV3-1 (or the pseudogene TRBV3-2) to TRBJ2-1; weak D call: TRBD2 (5 bases). The germline gives CDR1 LGHDT, CDR2 YNNKEL (reference sequence). V was shortened by 1 base and J by 12 bases, with 13 bases between the two germline ends. The CDR3 contains 13 residues. The CDR3 bases are TGTGCCAGCAGCCAAGCGGGATCTCCGGGGCAGTTCTTC. Amino acids: CASSQAGSPGQFF.

The rearrangement uses TRBV30 and TRBJ1-2; TRBD1 matches at 7 bases. The CDR3 loop spans 17 amino acids. V was clipped by 3 bases and J by 8 bases; unmatched bases: 21. Germline values: CDR1 GTSNPN, CDR2 SVGIG (reference sequence). Here the CDR3 reads CAWSALDRSSGRGGYTF. In DNA, the CDR3 is TGTGCCTGGAGCGCCTTGGACAGGTCCTCCGGAAGAGGGGGCTACACCTTC.

The chain carries TRBV7-3 and TRBJ1-1, with 8 bases lining up with TRBD1. V dropped 5 bases and J dropped 7; count of bases not matched to a gene: 6. CDR1 is SGHTA, CDR2 FQGTGA, per germline. The CDR3 runs to 13 residues. The CDR3 bases are TGTGCCAGCAGCGCGGACAGGGACCTTGAAGCTTTCTTT. Its protein is CASSADRDLEAFF.

The chain has TRBV19 and TRBJ2-3; D remains ambiguous. CDR1 and CDR2 (germline): LNHDA, SQIVND (reference sequence). The CDR3 contains 13 residues. The germline V and J ends were trimmed by 3 bases and 8 bases, with 12 bases remaining between them. The CDR3 DNA follows: TGTGCCAGTAGTATTGAGGTATCGGGTACGCAGTATTTT. This gives the protein CASSIEVSGTQYF.

This clone appeared many times. This rearrangement joins TRBV3-1 (or the pseudogene TRBV3-2) to TRBJ1-5; D ambiguous. This CDR3 has 12 amino acids. Trimming took off 5 bases at V and 2 bases at J, with 4 bases between the two ends. CDR1 and CDR2 (germline): LGHDT, YNNKEL (reference sequence). The CDR3 DNA reads as TGTGCCAGCAGCGAGGGCAATCAGCCCCAGCATTTT. Its translation: CASSEGNQPQHF.

CDR3 nucleotide sequence: TGTGCCAGCAGCGCCAGCCGGGGGGAAGCTTTCTTT. Translation gives CASSASRGEAFF. The chain joins TRBV9 to TRBJ1-1; D possibly corresponds to TRBD1 (5 bases). CDR1 and CDR2 from the germline V gene are SGDLS and YYNGEE. V was clipped by 3 bases and J by 8 bases, with 11 bases between them. This CDR3 contains 12 residues.

The chain uses TRBV5-8 and TRBJ2-5; maybe TRBD2 (5 bases). The CDR3 contains 15 residues. V was pared by 2 bases and J by 1 base, with 12 bases between. Germline V gives CDR1 SGHTS, CDR2 YDEGEE. The CDR3 DNA sequence: TGTGCCAGCAGCTTTCGGGGAGACGGCCAAGAGACCCAGTACTTC. Its protein product is CASSFRGDGQETQYF.

This clone appeared a few times. The chain links TRBV4-1 to TRBJ2-7; possible D gene TRBD1, 5 bases. The CDR3 totals 16 residues. Deletions cut 4 bases from V and 0 bases from J, with 16 bases between. Germline CDR1 MGHRA, CDR2 YSYEKL. The CDR3 loop is CASSPGLRRDSYEQYF. DNA of the CDR3: TGCGCCAGCAGCCCGGGCTTGCGCAGGGACTCCTACGAGCAGTACTTC.

The chain is built from TRBV28 and TRBJ1-5; D is uncertain. Germline V CDR1 and CDR2: MDHEN, SYDVKM. This CDR3 comprises 13 residues. Trimming removed 10 bases at V and 4 bases at J, with 14 bases between. In DNA form, the CDR3 reads TGTGCCACCGGCTCGGGTTTAAATCAGCCCCAGCATTTT. Translated: CATGSGLNQPQHF.

This chain links TRBV7-2 with TRBJ1-1; D gene uncertain. V was shortened by 5 bases and J by 5 bases, with 12 bases between the two germline ends. Germline V gives CDR1 SGHTA, CDR2 FQGNSA. The CDR3 has 13 residues. CDR3 sequence: CASSKYGGTEAFF. DNA for the CDR3: TGTGCCAGCAGCAAATATGGAGGGACTGAAGCTTTCTTT.

Written as DNA, the CDR3 is TGTGCCAGCAGCCAGGGACAGCCCTATGGCTACACCTTC. Encoded protein: CASSQGQPYGYTF. The chain is built from TRBV14 and TRBJ1-2, with 7 bases that match TRBD1. The germline CDR1 and CDR2 sequences are SGHDN and FVKESK. This CDR3 is 13 amino acids long. The junction had 2 bases not matched to a gene; V was cut back by 3 bases and J by 4 bases. Full variable domain (remainder filled in from reference TRBV14 and TRBJ1-2): EAGVTQFPSHSVIEKGQTVTLRCDPISGHDNLYWYRRVMGKEIKFLLHFVKESKQDESGMPNNRFLAERTGGTYSTLKVQPAELEDSGVYFCASSQGQPYGYTFGSGTRLTVV.